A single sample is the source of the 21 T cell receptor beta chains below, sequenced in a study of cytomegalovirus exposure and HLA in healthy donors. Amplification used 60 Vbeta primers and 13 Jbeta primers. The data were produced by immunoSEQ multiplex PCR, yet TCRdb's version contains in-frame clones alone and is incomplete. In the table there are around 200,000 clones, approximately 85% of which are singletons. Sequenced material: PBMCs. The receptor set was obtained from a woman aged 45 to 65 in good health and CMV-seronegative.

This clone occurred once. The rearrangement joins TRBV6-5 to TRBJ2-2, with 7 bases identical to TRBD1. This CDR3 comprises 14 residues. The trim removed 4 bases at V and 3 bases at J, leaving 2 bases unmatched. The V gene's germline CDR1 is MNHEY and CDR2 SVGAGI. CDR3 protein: CASSSDRDTGELFF. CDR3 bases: TGTGCCAGCAGTTCCGACAGGGACACCGGGGAGCTGTTTTTT.

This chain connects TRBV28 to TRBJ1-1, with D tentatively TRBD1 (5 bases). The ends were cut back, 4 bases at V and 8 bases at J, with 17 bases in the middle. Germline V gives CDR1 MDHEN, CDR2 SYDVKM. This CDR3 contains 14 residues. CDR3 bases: TGTGCCAGCAGTTCCCCGACAGTCCCCGAGGAAGCTTTCTTT. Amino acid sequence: CASSSPTVPEEAFF.

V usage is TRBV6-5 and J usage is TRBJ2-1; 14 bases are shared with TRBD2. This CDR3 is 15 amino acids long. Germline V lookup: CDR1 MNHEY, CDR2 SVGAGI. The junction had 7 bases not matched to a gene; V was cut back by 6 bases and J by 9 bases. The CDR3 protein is CASRAGTSGSGEQFF. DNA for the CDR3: TGTGCCAGCAGGGCCGGGACTAGCGGGAGTGGTGAGCAGTTCTTC.

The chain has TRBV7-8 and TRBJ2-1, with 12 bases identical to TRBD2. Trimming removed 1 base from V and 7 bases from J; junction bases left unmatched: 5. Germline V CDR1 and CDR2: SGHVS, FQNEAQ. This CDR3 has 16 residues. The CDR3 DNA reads TGTGCCAGCAGCTTAGGAGCTAGCGGGAGGGGAAATGAGCAGTTCTTC. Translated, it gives CASSLGASGRGNEQFF.

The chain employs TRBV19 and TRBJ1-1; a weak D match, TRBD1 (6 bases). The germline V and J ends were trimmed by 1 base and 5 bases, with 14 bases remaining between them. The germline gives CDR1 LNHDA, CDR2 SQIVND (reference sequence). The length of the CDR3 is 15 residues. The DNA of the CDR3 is TGTGCCAGTAGTATAGCTCGGGGCAGGGGAACTGAAGCTTTCTTT. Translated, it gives CASSIARGRGTEAFF. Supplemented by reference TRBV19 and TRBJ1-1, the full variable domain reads DGGITQSPKYLFRKEGQNVTLSCEQNLNHDAMYWYRQDPGQGLRLIYYSQIVNDFQKGDIAEGYSVSREKKESFPLTVTSAQKNPTAFYLCASSIARGRGTEAFFGQGTRLTVV.

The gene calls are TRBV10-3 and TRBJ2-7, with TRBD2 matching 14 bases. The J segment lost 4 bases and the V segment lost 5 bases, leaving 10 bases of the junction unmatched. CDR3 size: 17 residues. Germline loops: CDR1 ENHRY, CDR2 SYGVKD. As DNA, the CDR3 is TGTGCCATCAGTCCCCTTACCGGGACTAGCGGGAGATACGAGCAGTACTTC. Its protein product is CAISPLTGTSGRYEQYF.

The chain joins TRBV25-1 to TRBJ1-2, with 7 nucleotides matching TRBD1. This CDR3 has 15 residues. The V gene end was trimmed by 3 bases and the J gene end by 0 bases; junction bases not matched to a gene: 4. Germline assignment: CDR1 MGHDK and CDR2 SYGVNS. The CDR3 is CASSDTGTANYGYTF. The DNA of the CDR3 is TGTGCCAGCAGTGACACAGGGACAGCTAACTATGGCTACACCTTC.

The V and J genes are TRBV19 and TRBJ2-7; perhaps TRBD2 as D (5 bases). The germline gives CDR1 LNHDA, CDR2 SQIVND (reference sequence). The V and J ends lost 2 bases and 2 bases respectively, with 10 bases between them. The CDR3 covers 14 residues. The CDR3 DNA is TGTGCCAGTAGTATAAATGAGGGCGCCTACGAGCAGTACTTC. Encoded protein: CASSINEGAYEQYF.

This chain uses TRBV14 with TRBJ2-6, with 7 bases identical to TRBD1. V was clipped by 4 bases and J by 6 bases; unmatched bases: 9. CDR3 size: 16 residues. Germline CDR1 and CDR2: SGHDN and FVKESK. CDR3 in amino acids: CASSRTGPSEANVLTF. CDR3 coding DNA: TGTGCCAGCAGCCGGACAGGCCCTAGTGAGGCCAACGTCCTGACTTTC.

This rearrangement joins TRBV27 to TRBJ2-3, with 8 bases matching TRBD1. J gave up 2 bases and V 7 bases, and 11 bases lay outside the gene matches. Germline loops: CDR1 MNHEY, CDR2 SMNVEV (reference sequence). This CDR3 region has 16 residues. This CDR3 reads CASTSDRGTVTDTQYF. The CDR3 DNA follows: TGTGCCAGCACCTCCGACAGGGGCACTGTCACAGATACGCAGTATTTT.

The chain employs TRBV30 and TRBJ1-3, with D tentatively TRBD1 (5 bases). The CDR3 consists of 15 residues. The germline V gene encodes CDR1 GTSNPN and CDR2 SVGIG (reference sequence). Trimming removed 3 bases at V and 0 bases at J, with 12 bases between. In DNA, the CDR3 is TGTGCCTGGAGGACGACAGTGAGCTCTGGAAACACCATATATTTT. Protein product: CAWRTTVSSGNTIYF.

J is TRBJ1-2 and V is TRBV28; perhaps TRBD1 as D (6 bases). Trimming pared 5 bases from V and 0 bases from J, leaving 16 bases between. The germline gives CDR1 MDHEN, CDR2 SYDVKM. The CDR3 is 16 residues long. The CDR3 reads CASSQWGTLTNYGYTF. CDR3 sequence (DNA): TGTGCCAGCAGTCAGTGGGGGACACTAACTAACTATGGCTACACCTTC.

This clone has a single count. CDR3 loop: CASSYGQGGEPQHF. The CDR3 DNA reads TGTGCCAGCAGTTACGGGCAGGGCGGCGAGCCCCAGCATTTT. The rearrangement uses TRBV6-5 and TRBJ1-5, with D possibly being TRBD1 (5 bases). Trimming took off 2 bases at V and 8 bases at J, with 13 bases between the two ends. CDR1 is MNHEY and CDR2 is SVGAGI in the germline V gene. CDR3 length equals 14 residues.

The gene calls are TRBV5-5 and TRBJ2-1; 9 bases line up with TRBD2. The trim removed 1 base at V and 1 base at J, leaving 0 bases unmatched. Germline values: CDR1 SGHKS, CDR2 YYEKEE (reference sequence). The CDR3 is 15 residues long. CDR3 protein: CASSLLAGSYNEQFF. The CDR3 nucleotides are TGTGCCAGCAGCTTGCTAGCGGGGTCCTACAATGAGCAGTTCTTC.

CDR3 nucleotide sequence: TGTGCCAGCTCACCTTCGCGTTCGTACACTGAAGCTTTCTTT. Its translation: CASSPSRSYTEAFF. The chain uses TRBV18 and TRBJ1-1; no clear D gene. Germline assignment: CDR1 KGHSH and CDR2 LQKENI. Trimming removed 3 bases at V and 3 bases at J, with 11 bases between. CDR3 length equals 14 residues.

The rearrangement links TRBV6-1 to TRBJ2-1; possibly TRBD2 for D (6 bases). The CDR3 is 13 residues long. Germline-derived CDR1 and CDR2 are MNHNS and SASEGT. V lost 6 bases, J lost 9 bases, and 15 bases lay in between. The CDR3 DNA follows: TGTGCCAGCAGCCCGACTAGAGATGGTGAGCAGTTCTTC. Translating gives CASSPTRDGEQFF.

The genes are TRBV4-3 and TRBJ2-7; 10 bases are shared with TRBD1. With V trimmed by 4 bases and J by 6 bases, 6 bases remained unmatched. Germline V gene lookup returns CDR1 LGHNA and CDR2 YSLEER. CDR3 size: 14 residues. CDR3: CASSPGTGECEQYF. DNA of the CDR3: TGCGCCAGCAGCCCGGGGACAGGGGAGTGCGAGCAGTACTTC.

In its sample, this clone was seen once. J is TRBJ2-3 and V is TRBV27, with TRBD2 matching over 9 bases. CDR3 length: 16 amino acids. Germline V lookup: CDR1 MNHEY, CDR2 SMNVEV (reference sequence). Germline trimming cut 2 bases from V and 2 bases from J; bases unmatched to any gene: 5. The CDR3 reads CASSLVAGVPTDTQYF. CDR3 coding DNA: TGTGCCAGCAGTTTAGTAGCGGGAGTTCCCACAGATACGCAGTATTTT.

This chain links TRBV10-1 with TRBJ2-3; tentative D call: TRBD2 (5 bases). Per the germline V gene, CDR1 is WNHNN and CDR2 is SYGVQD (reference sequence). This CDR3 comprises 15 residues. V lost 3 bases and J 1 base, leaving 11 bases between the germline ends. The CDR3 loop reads CASSDGDARTDTQYF. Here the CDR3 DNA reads TGCGCCAGCAGTGACGGGGATGCGCGCACAGATACGCAGTATTTT.

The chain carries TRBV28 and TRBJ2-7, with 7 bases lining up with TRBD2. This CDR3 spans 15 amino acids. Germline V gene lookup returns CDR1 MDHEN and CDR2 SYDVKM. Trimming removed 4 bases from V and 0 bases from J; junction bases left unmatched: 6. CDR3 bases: TGTGCCAGCAGTTCCCCCCGGGACTACTCCTACGAGCAGTACTTC. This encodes CASSSPRDYSYEQYF. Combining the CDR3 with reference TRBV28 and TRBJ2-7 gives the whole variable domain DVKVTQSSRYLVKRTGEKVFLECVQDMDHENMFWYRQDPGLGLRLIYFSYDVKMKEKGDIPEGYSVSREKKERFSLILESASTNQTSMYLCASSSPRDYSYEQYFGPGTRLTVT.

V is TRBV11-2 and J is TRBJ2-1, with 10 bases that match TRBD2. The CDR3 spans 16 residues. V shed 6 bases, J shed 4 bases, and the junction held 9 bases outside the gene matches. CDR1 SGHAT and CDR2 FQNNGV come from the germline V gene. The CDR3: CASRMGTSEIYNEQFF. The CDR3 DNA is TGTGCCAGCAGGATGGGGACTAGCGAGATTTACAATGAGCAGTTCTTC.